This T cell receptor (beta chain) was recorded in a study of blood T cells in healthy people across ages. Germline trimming cut 9 bases from V and 5 bases from J; bases unmatched to any gene: 17. The CDR3 runs to 16 residues. Per germline, CDR1 SNHLY and CDR2 FYNNEI. A second PCR of 7 to 11 cycles used a sample-barcoded 5' primer and a J-beta primer mix. TCRdb redid the calling of the 5' RACE reads with MiXCR, one entry per CDR3 protein. Altogether about 970,000 distinct CDR3 sequences are present, roughly 51% being singletons, with the ten largest covering about 21%. This clonotype was counted a few times. Its antigen is still unknown. Per-sample PBMC isolation yielded at least 7 million cells. Broader study findings: PBMCs left unsorted prevented a conclusive naive versus antigen-experienced comparison.

The V call is TRBV2, the J call TRBJ2-5; TRBD1 matches 8 bases. Sample: blood. This clonotype originated in a woman aged 60 to 75 in good health. DNA for the CDR3: TGTGCCAGTCCGGGACAGGTCACTGTGGCGCAGGAGACCCAGTACTTC. Translating it yields CASPGQVTVAQETQYF. Complete variable domain (other parts from reference TRBV2 and TRBJ2-5): EPEVTQTPSHQVTQMGQEVILRCVPISNHLYFYWYRQILGQKVEFLVSFYNNEISEKSEIFDDQFSVERPDGSNFTLKIRSTKLEDSAMYFCASPGQVTVAQETQYFGPGTRLLVL.